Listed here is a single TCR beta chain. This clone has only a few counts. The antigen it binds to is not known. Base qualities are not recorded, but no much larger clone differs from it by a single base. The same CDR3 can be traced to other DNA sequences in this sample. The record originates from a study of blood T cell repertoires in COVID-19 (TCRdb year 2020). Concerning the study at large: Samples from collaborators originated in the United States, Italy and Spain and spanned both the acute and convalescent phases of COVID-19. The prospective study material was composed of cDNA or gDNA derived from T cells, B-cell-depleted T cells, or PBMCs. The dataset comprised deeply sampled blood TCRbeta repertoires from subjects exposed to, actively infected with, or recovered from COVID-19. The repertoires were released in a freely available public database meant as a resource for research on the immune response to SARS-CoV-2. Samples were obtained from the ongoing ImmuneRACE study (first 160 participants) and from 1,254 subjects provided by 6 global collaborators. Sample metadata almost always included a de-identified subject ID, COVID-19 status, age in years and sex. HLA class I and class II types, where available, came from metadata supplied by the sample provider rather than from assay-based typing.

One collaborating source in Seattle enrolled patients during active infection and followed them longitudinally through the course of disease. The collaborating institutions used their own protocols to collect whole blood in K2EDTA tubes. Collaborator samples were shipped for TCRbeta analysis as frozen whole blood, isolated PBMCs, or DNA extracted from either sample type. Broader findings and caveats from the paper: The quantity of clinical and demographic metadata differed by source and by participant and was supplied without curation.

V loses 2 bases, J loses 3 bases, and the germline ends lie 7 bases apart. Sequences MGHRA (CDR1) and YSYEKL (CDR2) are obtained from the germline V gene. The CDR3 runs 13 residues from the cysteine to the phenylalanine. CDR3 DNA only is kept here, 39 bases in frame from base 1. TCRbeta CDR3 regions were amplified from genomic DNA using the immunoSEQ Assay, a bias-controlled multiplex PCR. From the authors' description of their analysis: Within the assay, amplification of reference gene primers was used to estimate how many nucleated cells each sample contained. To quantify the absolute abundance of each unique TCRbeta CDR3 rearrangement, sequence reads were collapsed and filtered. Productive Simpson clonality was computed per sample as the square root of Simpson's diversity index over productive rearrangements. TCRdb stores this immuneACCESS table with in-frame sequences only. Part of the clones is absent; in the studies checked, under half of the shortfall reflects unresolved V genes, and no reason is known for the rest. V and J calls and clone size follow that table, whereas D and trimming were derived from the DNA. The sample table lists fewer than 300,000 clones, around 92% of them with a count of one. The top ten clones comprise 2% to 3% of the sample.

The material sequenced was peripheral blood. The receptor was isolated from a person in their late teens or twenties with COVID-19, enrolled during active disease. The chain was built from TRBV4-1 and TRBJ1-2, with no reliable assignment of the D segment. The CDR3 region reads CASSQSGDYGYTF. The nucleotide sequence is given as TGCGCCAGCAGCCAATCAGGTGACTATGGCTACACCTTC.